The TCR beta chain described here comes from a study of neurological immune-mediated disorders. This CDR3 has 15 amino acids. Germline V gene lookup returns CDR1 MDHEN and CDR2 SYDVKM. Trimming took 5 bases from V and 0 from J; bases not matched to a gene: 5. Time point here: longitudinal time-point 2. A 10-nucleotide random UMI tagged transcripts in template-switch 5'RACE cDNA synthesis. TCRdb re-called the 5' RACE reads through MiXCR, storing one row per CDR3 protein. The sample lists over 55,000 distinct CDR3 sequences, about 8.9% seen once, with around an eighth in the top ten. The source material was PBMCs. The clonotype was recovered from a man aged 30 to 39 in good health. V usage is TRBV28 and J usage is TRBJ1-2, with 8 bases identical to TRBD1. CDR3 residues: CASSGTGLANYGYTF. CDR3 bases: TGTGCCAGCAGTGGGACAGGTTTAGCTAACTATGGCTACACCTTC.